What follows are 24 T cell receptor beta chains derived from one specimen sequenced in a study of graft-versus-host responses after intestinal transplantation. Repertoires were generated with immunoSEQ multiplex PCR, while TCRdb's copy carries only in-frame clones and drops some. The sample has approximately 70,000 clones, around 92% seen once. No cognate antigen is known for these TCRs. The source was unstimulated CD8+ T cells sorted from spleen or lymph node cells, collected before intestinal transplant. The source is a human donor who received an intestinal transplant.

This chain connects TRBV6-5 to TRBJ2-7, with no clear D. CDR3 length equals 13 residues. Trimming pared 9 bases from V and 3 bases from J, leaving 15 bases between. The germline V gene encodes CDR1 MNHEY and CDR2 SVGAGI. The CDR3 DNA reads TGTGCCAGTGGCGAAGCGACTGTCTACGAGCAGTACTTC. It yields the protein CASGEATVYEQYF.

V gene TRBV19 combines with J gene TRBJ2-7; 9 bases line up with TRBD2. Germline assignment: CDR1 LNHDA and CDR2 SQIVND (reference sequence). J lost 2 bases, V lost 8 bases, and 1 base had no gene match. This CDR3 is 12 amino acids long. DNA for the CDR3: TGTGCCAGTGGACTAGCGCCCTACGAGCAGTACTTC. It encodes CASGLAPYEQYF. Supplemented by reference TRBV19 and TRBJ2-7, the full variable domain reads DGGITQSPKYLFRKEGQNVTLSCEQNLNHDAMYWYRQDPGQGLRLIYYSQIVNDFQKGDIAEGYSVSREKKESFPLTVTSAQKNPTAFYLCASGLAPYEQYFGPGTRLTVT.

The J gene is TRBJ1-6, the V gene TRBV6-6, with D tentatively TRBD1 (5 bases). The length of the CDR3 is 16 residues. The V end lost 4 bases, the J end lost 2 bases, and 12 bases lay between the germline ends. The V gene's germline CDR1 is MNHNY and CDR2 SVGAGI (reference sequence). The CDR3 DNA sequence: TGTGCCAGCAGTTCCACCCGGGGGGCCTATAATTCACCCCTCCACTTT. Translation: CASSSTRGAYNSPLHF.

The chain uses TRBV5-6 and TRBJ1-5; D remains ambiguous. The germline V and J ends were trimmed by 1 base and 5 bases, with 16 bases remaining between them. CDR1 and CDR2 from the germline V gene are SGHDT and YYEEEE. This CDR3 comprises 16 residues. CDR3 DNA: TGTGCCAGCAGCTTGTTTGAGGGAGCCACCGATCAGCCCCAGCATTTT. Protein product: CASSLFEGATDQPQHF.

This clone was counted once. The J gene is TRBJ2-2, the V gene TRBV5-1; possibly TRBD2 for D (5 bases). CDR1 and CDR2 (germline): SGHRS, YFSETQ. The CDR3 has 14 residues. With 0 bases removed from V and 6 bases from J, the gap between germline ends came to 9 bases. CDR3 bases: TGCGCCAGCAGCTTGGCCTCGGGATCCGGGGAGCTGTTTTTT. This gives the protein CASSLASGSGELFF.

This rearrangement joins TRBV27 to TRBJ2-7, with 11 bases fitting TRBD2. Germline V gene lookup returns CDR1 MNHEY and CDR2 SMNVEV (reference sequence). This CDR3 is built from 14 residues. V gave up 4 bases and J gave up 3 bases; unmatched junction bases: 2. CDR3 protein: CASSSGLAGYEQYF. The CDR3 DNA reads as TGTGCCAGCAGTTCTGGACTAGCGGGCTACGAGCAGTACTTC.

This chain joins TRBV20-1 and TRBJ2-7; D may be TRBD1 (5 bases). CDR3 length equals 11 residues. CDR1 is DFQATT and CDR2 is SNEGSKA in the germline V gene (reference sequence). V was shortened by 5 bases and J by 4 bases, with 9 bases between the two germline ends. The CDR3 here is CSAPSGYEQYF. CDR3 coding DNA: TGCAGTGCTCCATCAGGGTACGAGCAGTACTTC.

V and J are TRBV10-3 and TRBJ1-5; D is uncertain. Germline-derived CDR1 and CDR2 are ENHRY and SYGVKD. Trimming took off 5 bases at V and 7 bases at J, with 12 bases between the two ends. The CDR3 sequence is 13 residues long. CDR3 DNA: TGTGCCATCAGTCCGGGGAGGTGGCAGCCCCAGCATTTT. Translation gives CAISPGRWQPQHF.

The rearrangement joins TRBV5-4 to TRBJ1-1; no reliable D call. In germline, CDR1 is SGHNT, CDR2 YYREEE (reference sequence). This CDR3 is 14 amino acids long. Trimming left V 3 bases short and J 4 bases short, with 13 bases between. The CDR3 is CASSSDGRSTEAFF. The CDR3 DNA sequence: TGTGCCAGCAGCTCCGACGGAAGGAGCACTGAAGCTTTCTTT.

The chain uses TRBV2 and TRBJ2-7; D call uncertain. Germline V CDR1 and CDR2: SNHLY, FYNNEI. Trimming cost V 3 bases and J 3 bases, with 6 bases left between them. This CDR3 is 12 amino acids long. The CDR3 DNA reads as TGTGCCAGCAGTGACGGGTACTACGAGCAGTACTTC. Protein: CASSDGYYEQYF. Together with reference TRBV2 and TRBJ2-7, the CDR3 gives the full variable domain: EPEVTQTPSHQVTQMGQEVILRCVPISNHLYFYWYRQILGQKVEFLVSFYNNEISEKSEIFDDQFSVERPDGSNFTLKIRSTKLEDSAMYFCASSDGYYEQYFGPGTRLTVT.

Here the CDR3 reads CASTGTSVISYEQYF. DNA of the CDR3: TGTGCCAGCACAGGGACTAGCGTTATCTCCTACGAGCAGTACTTC. The chain combines TRBV6-5 with TRBJ2-7, with TRBD2 matching over 10 bases. The length of the CDR3 is 15 residues. Germline CDR1 reads MNHEY; CDR2 reads SVGAGI. Trimming at V came to 7 bases and at J to 0 bases, leaving 6 bases not matched to a gene.

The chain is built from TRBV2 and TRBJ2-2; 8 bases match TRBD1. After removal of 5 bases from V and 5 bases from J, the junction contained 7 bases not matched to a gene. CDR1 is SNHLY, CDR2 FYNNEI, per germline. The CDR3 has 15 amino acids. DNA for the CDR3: TGTGCCAGCAGTCTCGACAGGGGCGGGACCGGGGAGCTGTTTTTT. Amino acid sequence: CASSLDRGGTGELFF.

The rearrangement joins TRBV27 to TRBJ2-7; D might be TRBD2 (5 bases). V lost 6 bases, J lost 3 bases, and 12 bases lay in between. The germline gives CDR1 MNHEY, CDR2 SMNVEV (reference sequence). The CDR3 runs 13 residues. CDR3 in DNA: TGTGCCAGCAGCTTGGGAGCATTCTACGAGCAGTACTTC. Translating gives CASSLGAFYEQYF.

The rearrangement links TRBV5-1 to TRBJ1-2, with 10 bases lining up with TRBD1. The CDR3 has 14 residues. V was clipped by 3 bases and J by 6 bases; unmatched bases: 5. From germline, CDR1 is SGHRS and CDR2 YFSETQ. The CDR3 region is CASSYAGTGDGYTF. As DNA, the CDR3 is TGCGCCAGCAGCTACGCCGGGACAGGGGATGGCTACACCTTC.

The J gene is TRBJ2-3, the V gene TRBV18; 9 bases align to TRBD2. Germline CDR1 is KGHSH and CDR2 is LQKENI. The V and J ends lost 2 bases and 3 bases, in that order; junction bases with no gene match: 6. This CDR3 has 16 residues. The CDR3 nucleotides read TGTGCCAGCTCACCAAGCGGGGGGCCCCAAACAGATACGCAGTATTTT. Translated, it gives CASSPSGGPQTDTQYF.

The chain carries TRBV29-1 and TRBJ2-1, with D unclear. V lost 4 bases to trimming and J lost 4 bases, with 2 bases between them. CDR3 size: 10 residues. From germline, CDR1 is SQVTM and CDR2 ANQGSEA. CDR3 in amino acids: CSVVYNEQFF. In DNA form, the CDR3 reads TGCAGCGTTGTATACAATGAGCAGTTCTTC.

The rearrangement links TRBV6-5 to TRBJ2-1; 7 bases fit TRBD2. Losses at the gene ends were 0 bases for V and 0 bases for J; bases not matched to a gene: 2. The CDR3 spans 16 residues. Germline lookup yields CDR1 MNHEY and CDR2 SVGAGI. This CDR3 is CASSYSGGSSYNEQFF. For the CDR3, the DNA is TGTGCCAGCAGTTACTCTGGCGGGAGCTCCTACAATGAGCAGTTCTTC.

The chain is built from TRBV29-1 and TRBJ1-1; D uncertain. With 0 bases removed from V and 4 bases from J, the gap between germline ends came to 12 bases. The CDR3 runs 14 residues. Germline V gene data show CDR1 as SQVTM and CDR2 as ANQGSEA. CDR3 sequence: CSVEDGRIPTEAFF. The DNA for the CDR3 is TGCAGCGTTGAAGATGGCAGGATCCCCACTGAAGCTTTCTTT.

CDR3 in DNA: TGTGCCAGCCAGGCCGCGAACACTGAAGCTTTCTTT. This translates into CASQAANTEAFF. The chain links TRBV19 to TRBJ1-1, with unresolved D. Trimming pared 9 bases from V and 1 base from J, leaving 9 bases between. The length of the CDR3 is 12 residues. Germline V CDR1 and CDR2: LNHDA, SQIVND (reference sequence).

The CDR3 spells CASSLSGYEQYF. The CDR3 DNA reads as TGCGCCAGCAGCCTGTCCGGGTACGAGCAGTACTTC. J is TRBJ2-7 and V is TRBV5-1; D gene ambiguous. V was pared by 4 bases and J by 4 bases, with 9 bases between. Germline lookup yields CDR1 SGHRS and CDR2 YFSETQ. CDR3 size: 12 residues.

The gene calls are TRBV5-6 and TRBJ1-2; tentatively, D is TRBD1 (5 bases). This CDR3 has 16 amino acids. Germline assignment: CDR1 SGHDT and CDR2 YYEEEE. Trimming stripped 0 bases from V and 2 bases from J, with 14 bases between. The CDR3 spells CASSLEGPGPNYGYTF. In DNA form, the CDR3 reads TGTGCCAGCAGCTTGGAGGGGCCAGGGCCCAACTATGGCTACACCTTC.

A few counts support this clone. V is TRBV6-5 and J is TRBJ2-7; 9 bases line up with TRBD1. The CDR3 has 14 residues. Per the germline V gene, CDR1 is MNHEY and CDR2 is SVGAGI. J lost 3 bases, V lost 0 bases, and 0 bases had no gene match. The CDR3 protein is CASSYSTGGYEQYF. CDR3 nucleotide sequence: TGTGCCAGCAGTTACTCGACAGGGGGCTACGAGCAGTACTTC.

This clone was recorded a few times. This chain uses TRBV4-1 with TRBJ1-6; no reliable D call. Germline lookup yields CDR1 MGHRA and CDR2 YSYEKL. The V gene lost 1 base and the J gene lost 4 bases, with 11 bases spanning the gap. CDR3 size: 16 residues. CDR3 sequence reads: CASSQVAPRYNSPLHF. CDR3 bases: TGCGCCAGCAGCCAAGTGGCACCCCGATATAATTCACCCCTCCACTTT.

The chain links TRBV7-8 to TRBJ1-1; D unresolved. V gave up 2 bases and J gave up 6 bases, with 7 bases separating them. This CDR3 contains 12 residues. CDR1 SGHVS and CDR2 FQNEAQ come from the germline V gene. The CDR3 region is CASSLSRAEAFF. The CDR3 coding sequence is TGTGCCAGCAGCTTATCTCGAGCTGAAGCTTTCTTT.